Sequencing of this TCR beta chain was carried out in a study of shared clonotypes between healthy human individuals. This CDR3 is built from 13 residues. CDR1 and CDR2 (germline): SGDLS, YYNGEE. With V trimmed by 3 bases and J by 10 bases, 6 bases remained unmatched. Profiling relied on immunoSEQ multiplex PCR, and the TCRdb table lists in-frame clones only, not all of them. The table shows more than 1,200,000 clones, with approximately 98.5% occurring only once. This clone turned up a few times. The V gene is TRBV9, the J gene TRBJ1-1, with 10 bases lining up with TRBD1. This TCR was recovered from a man aged 25-40 years in good health. The sequencing input was naive CD4+ T cells sorted from blood. Indicated subset: CD45RA+ positively selected. This CDR3 reads CASSDRQGAGAFF. The DNA of the CDR3 is TGTGCCAGCAGCGACCGACAGGGGGCTGGAGCTTTCTTT.